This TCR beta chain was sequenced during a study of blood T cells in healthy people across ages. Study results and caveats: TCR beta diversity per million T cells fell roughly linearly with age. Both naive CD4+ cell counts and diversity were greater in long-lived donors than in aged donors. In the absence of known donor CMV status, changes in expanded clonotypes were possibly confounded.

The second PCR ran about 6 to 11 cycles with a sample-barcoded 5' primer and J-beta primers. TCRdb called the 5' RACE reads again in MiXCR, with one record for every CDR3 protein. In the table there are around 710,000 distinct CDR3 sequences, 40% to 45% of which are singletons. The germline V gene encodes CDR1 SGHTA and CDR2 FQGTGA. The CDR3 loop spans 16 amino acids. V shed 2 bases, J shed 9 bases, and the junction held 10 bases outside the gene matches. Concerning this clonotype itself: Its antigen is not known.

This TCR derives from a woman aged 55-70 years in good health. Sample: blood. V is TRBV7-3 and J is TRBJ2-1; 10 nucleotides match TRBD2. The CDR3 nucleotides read TGTGCCAGCAGCTTACTTTTCAGCGGGAGGGCCGGTGAGCAGTTCTTC. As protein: CASSLLFSGRAGEQFF.